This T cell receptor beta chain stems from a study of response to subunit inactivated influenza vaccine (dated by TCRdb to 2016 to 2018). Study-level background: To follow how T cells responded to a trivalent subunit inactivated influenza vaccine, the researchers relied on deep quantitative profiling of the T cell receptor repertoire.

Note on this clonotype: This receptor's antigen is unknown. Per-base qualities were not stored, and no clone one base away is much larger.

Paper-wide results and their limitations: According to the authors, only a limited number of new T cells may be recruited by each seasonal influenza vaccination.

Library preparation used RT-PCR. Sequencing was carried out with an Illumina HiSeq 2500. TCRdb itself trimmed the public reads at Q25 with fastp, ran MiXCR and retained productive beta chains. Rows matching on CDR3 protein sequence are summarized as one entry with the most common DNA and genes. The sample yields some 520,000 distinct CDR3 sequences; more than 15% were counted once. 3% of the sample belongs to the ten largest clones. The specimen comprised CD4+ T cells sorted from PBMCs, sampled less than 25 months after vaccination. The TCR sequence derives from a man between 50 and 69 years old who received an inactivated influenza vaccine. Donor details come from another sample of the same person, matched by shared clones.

The CDR3 has the sequence CASSFGGQNTGELFF. The DNA reads TGTGCCAGCAGCTTCGGGGGACAAAACACCGGGGAGCTGTTTTTT. This chain joins TRBV5-4 to TRBJ2-2, with the D call perhaps TRBD1 or TRBD2, as 6 bases match in each case. Taken from cysteine to phenylalanine, the CDR3 has 15 residues. The CDR3 DNA has 45 bases and is translated from base 1. Trimming removed 2 bases from V and 2 bases from J, leaving 10 bases between the germline ends. As encoded in the germline V gene (reference sequence), CDR1 is SGHNT while CDR2 is YYREEE. The CDR3, completed at both ends by the reference TRBV5-4 and TRBJ2-2 genes, gives the full variable domain ETGVTQSPTHLIKTRGQQVTLRCSSQSGHNTVSWYQQALGQGPQFIFQYYREEENGRGNFPPRFSGLQFPNYSSELNVNALELDDSALYLCASSFGGQNTGELFFGEGSRLTVL.